This entry describes one TCR beta chain. Its antigen is unidentified. One junction end does not reproduce the germline sequence, and a read error may be involved. The sample belongs to a study of T cells in Graves' hyperthyroidism and ophthalmopathy. CDR3 length: 15 residues. Germline values: CDR1 MRHNA, CDR2 SNTAGT. Amplification of TCR beta CDR3 regions was performed using RNA transcripts as template. Primed by the HTBI set, a first-round RT-PCR was run on the TCR CDR3. MiXCR, run by TCRdb on the multiplex PCR reads, gives a single entry per CDR3 protein. This sample has 550,000 to 600,000 distinct CDR3 sequences; about 45% occur once, and the top ten carry 15% to 20%. Whole-study findings and limits: A model of 13 V-J features distinguished ophthalmopathy from stable hyperthyroidism. Most thyroid clonotypes expanded above 0.001 appeared in blood too.

Exclusion of a patient resulted from uncontrolled infection, other autoimmune disease, pregnancy or lactation. The sequenced material came from peripheral blood or thyroid tissue (not recorded which). The chain employs TRBV6-4 and TRBJ2-6; perhaps TRBD1 as D (6 bases). The sequence derives from an adult woman with Graves' disease, either hyperthyroidism or ophthalmopathy (not recorded which). CDR3 nucleotides: TGTGCCAGCAGTCAACGGGACACTGGTGCCAACGTCCTGACTTTC. It codes for CASSQRDTGANVLTF.